In its sample, the clone carrying this TCR beta chain was seen once. Its antigen is undetermined. The sample belongs to a study of OX40 agonist ivuxolimab in advanced cancers. Study summary: Enrolled patients in dose escalation had cancers that were hepatocellular carcinoma, melanoma, renal cell or head and neck cancer.

V was pared by 6 bases and J by 7 bases, with 13 bases between. Per the germline V gene, CDR1 is KGHSH and CDR2 is LQKENI. The CDR3 contains 13 residues. Overall study findings and caveats: Fewer expanded clones were found on average in CD4+ than in CD8+ T cells.

Sequenced by immunoSEQ multiplex PCR; TCRdb stores in-frame clones only, minus some. The sample has 60,000 or so clones; less than 90% are singletons. Baseline was the first blood sampling point, followed by cycle 4 day 1 and cycle 7 day 1. The chain is built from TRBV18 and TRBJ1-5; no clear D gene. This material consisted of CD4+ or CD8+ T cells sorted from blood, taken in a trial of the OX40 agonist ivuxolimab. The clonotype originates from an adult with an advanced solid tumor such as melanoma, head and neck, liver or kidney cancer. CDR3 nucleotides: TGTGCCAGCTCGGTGGGTGCTGGACAGCCCCAGCATTTT. This gives the protein CASSVGAGQPQHF.